Presented here are 18 T cell receptor beta chains from one specimen sequenced in a study. TCRdb reprocessed the RT-PCR reads with MiXCR, giving one entry per CDR3 protein. Among 650,000 to 800,000 distinct CDR3 sequences listed, 11% to 15% were seen once. The sample taken for sequencing was memory CD4+ T cells from blood. The receptors derive from a female donor in good health, serving as a healthy control.

The chain links TRBV12-3 or TRBV12-4 to TRBJ2-7; D not certain. The CDR3 is 17 residues long. V was pared by 6 bases and J by 0 bases, with 21 bases between. The chain's CDR3 is CASRPRAGTRSSYEQYF. CDR3 DNA: TGTGCCAGCAGGCCCCGAGCCGGAACGAGAAGCTCCTACGAGCAGTACTTC.

The V and J genes are TRBV6-5 and TRBJ2-2, with D uncertain. With 0 bases removed from V and 3 bases from J, the gap between germline ends came to 11 bases. Looked up from germline, CDR1 is MNHEY and CDR2 is SVGAGI. The length of the CDR3 is 16 residues. The CDR3 is CASSYSFAEYTGELFF. In DNA, the CDR3 is TGTGCCAGCAGTTACTCGTTTGCGGAGTACACCGGGGAGCTGTTTTTT.

This clonotype was found a few times. The chain joins TRBV2 to TRBJ2-7; 7 nucleotides align to TRBD1. CDR1 and CDR2 from the germline V gene are SNHLY and FYNNEI. The CDR3 contains 14 residues. The ends lost 6 bases at V and 3 bases at J; junction bases unmatched: 8. Written as DNA, the CDR3 is TGTGCCAGCAGGTATCCAGGGGGAAACTACGAGCAGTACTTC. Translated, it gives CASRYPGGNYEQYF.

This clonotype was counted a few times. V gene TRBV30 combines with J gene TRBJ2-7; the D gene could be TRBD1 or TRBD2 (5 bases each). Germline V gene data show CDR1 as GTSNPN and CDR2 as SVGIG (reference sequence). The CDR3 consists of 15 residues. Trimming stripped 6 bases from V and 2 bases from J, with 20 bases between. CDR3 amino acids: CACRGTARSAYEQYF. DNA for the CDR3: TGTGCCTGCCGTGGGACGGCGCGTAGTGCCTACGAGCAGTACTTC.

The chain combines TRBV5-1 with TRBJ1-3, with TRBD1 as a possible D gene (5 bases). The CDR3 consists of 16 residues. CDR1 and CDR2 from the germline V gene are SGHRS and YFSETQ. V was clipped by 0 bases and J by 4 bases, with 14 bases between them. The CDR3 reads CASSLDAGTAGNTIYF. CDR3 coding DNA: TGCGCCAGCAGCTTGGATGCAGGGACGGCAGGAAACACCATATATTTT. Based on the CDR3 plus reference TRBV5-1 and TRBJ1-3, the full variable domain is KAGVTQTPRYLIKTRGQQVTLSCSPISGHRSVSWYQQTPGQGLQFLFEYFSETQRNKGNFPGRFSGRQFSNSRSEMNVSTLELGDSALYLCASSLDAGTAGNTIYFGEGSWLTVV.

This clonotype was observed a handful of times. The gene calls are TRBV4-3 and TRBJ2-3; D is possibly TRBD2 (6 bases). Between the trimmed V and J ends, which lost 3 bases and 6 bases, there was a span of 19 bases. The germline V gene encodes CDR1 LGHNA and CDR2 YSLEER. The CDR3 covers 16 residues. The CDR3 is CASSQDLAPRRDTQYF. The CDR3 DNA reads as TGCGCCAGCAGCCAGGACCTAGCGCCACGGAGGGATACGCAGTATTTT.

The chain carries TRBV5-1 and TRBJ2-5; D gene unclear. Germline V gene lookup returns CDR1 SGHRS and CDR2 YFSETQ. This CDR3 region has 14 residues. Trimming removed 1 base from V and 0 bases from J, with 7 bases in between. As DNA, the CDR3 is TGCGCCAGCAGCTTGTCCCGGTACCAAGAGACCCAGTACTTC. It encodes CASSLSRYQETQYF.

V and J are TRBV6-6 and TRBJ2-2; TRBD1 is a possible D gene (6 bases). This CDR3 contains 15 residues. Trimming left V 6 bases short and J 1 base short, with 12 bases between. The germline gives CDR1 MNHNY, CDR2 SVGAGI (reference sequence). The CDR3 nucleotides are TGTGCCAGCAGAATCGGGACATTGAACACCGGGGAGCTGTTTTTT. This encodes CASRIGTLNTGELFF.

This clonotype was observed many times. The rearrangement joins TRBV29-1 to TRBJ2-1; the match to TRBD1 covers 9 bases. Germline values: CDR1 SQVTM, CDR2 ANQGSEA. CDR3 length: 13 amino acids. The junction had 9 bases not matched to a gene; V was cut back by 7 bases and J by 8 bases. CDR3 residues: CSATGGYLDEQFF. In nucleotides, the CDR3 is TGCAGCGCCACAGGGGGCTATCTAGATGAGCAGTTCTTC.

This clonotype has a handful of counts. The chain couples TRBV12-3 or TRBV12-4 to TRBJ1-1; D unresolved. This CDR3 has 12 residues. V was pared by 7 bases and J by 4 bases, with 10 bases between. The CDR3 nucleotides read TGTGCCAGCACCCCGAGTAGCACTGAAGCTTTCTTT. It encodes CASTPSSTEAFF.

This chain links TRBV27 with TRBJ1-5; D gene uncertain. Germline V gene lookup returns CDR1 MNHEY and CDR2 SMNVEV (reference sequence). V was shortened by 5 bases and J by 3 bases, with 11 bases between the two germline ends. There are 14 residues in the CDR3. The CDR3 sequence is CASSPPAPNQPQHF. The CDR3 bases are TGTGCCAGCAGTCCCCCGGCGCCCAATCAGCCCCAGCATTTT.

This clonotype was seen many times. V and J are TRBV20-1 and TRBJ2-3; D gene uncertain. CDR3 length equals 12 residues. The germline V gene has CDR1 DFQATT and CDR2 SNEGSKA (reference sequence). Deletions cut 6 bases from V and 0 bases from J, with 7 bases between. In DNA, the CDR3 is TGCAGTGCGGAATCTAGCACAGATACGCAGTATTTT. Amino acids: CSAESSTDTQYF.

This clonotype appeared a single time. This rearrangement joins TRBV24-1 to TRBJ1-2; 8 nucleotides agree with TRBD1. There are 15 residues in the CDR3. The V gene's germline CDR1 is KGHDR and CDR2 SFDVKD. Trimming cost V 2 bases and J 4 bases; bases outside gene matches: 5. The DNA of the CDR3 is TGTGCCACCAGTGATTCCTCAGACAGGGGCTATGGCTACACCTTC. Its translation: CATSDSSDRGYGYTF.

This clonotype was detected a few times. The chain uses TRBV6-2 or TRBV6-3 and TRBJ2-1, with TRBD2 as a possible D gene (7 bases). Germline loops: CDR1 MNHEY, CDR2 SVGEGT. This CDR3 has 16 residues. V was cut by 7 bases and J by 5 bases, with 21 bases left in between. CDR3 sequence reads: CASKKGGGVLDNEQFF. The CDR3 DNA follows: TGTGCCAGCAAAAAGGGGGGAGGGGTCCTCGACAATGAGCAGTTCTTC.

The V and J genes are TRBV25-1 and TRBJ2-5, with no clear D. The V gene's germline CDR1 is MGHDK and CDR2 SYGVNS. V lost 3 bases and J lost 5, with 13 bases in between. The CDR3 runs 14 residues. CDR3 nucleotides: TGTGCCAGCAGTGACCCCGCACCCAAGGAGACCCAGTACTTC. Amino acids: CASSDPAPKETQYF.

This clonotype was seen only a few times. The chain couples TRBV7-2 to TRBJ1-1; TRBD1 is a possible D gene (6 bases). CDR3 size: 16 residues. In germline, CDR1 is SGHTA, CDR2 FQGNSA. V was clipped by 4 bases and J by 2 bases, with 17 bases between them. CDR3: CASSSVSGHLNTEAFF. The CDR3 bases are TGTGCCAGCAGCTCAGTCTCGGGACACCTTAACACTGAAGCTTTCTTT.

The chain joins TRBV12-3 or TRBV12-4 to TRBJ1-3; D ambiguous. V lost 6 bases and J lost 4, with 16 bases in between. This CDR3 region has 15 residues. The CDR3 coding sequence is TGTGCCAGCAGGTCCCCCCGTGTGGACGGAAACACCATATATTTT. Its translation: CASRSPRVDGNTIYF.

The table lists this clonotype with many counts. V gene TRBV5-6 combines with J gene TRBJ2-5, with TRBD2 matching 7 bases. The V gene end was trimmed by 5 bases and the J gene end by 9 bases; junction bases not matched to a gene: 13. CDR3 size: 14 residues. The germline V gene has CDR1 SGHDT and CDR2 YYEEEE. CDR3 in amino acids: CASRGTSAHLAQYF. The CDR3 DNA reads TGTGCCAGCAGGGGAACTAGCGCCCATTTGGCCCAGTACTTC.